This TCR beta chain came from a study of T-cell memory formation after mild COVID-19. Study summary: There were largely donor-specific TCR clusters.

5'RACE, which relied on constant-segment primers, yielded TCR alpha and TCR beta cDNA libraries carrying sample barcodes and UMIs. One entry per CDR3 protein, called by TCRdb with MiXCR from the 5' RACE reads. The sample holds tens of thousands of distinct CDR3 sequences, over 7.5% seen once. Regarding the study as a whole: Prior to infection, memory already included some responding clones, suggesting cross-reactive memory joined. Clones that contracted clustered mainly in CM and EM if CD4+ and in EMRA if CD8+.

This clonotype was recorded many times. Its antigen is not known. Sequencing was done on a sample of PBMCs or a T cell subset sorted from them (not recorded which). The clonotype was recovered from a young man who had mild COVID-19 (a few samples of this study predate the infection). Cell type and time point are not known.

CDR3 DNA: TGTGCCAGCACCAATGAGGCAGGGGTGAACACCGGGGAGCTGTTTTTT. Translated, it gives CASTNEAGVNTGELFF. The chain employs TRBV12-3 or TRBV12-4 and TRBJ2-2, with D tentatively TRBD1 (6 bases). This CDR3 has 16 residues. V lost 7 bases to trimming and J lost 1 base, with 16 bases between them.